Presented here are 20 T cell receptor beta chains from one specimen sequenced in a study of radiation and T cells in renal cell carcinoma. TCRdb keeps only in-frame clones here, not all; method: immunoSEQ multiplex PCR. The repertoire holds roughly 140,000 clones, about 87% seen once, with approximately 12% in the top ten. Noted time point: blood 2 weeks post-SBRT. Treatment defined: 15 Gy SBRT to primary tumor, nephrectomy 4 weeks later. The sample consisted of blood, taken from a patient whose treatment included radiotherapy and nephrectomy. The receptors were sampled from a woman aged 50 to 65 with renal cell carcinoma.

This clone appeared once. The chain recombines TRBV30 with TRBJ2-1; 9 nucleotides align to TRBD1. The J segment lost 7 bases and the V segment lost 5 bases, leaving 6 bases of the junction unmatched. The CDR3 is 13 amino acids. The germline V gene encodes CDR1 GTSNPN and CDR2 SVGIG (reference sequence). The CDR3: CAWGTGGENEQFF. In nucleotides, the CDR3 is TGTGCCTGGGGTACAGGGGGCGAGAATGAGCAGTTCTTC. Filled out from reference TRBV30 and TRBJ2-1, the complete variable domain reads SQTIHQWPATLVQPVGSPLSLECTVEGTSNPNLYWYRQAAGRGLQLLFYSVGIGQISSEVPQNLSASRPQDRQFILSSKKLLLSDSGFYLCAWGTGGENEQFFGPGTRLTVL.

V and J are TRBV18 and TRBJ1-2; TRBD1 agrees at 10 bases. Losses at the gene ends were 8 bases for V and 6 bases for J; bases not matched to a gene: 3. Germline V gives CDR1 KGHSH, CDR2 LQKENI. The CDR3 runs 12 residues. DNA for the CDR3: TGTGCCAGCACCGGACAGGGGGATGGCTACACCTTC. This encodes CASTGQGDGYTF. Filled out from reference TRBV18 and TRBJ1-2, the complete variable domain reads NAGVMQNPRHLVRRRGQEARLRCSPMKGHSHVYWYRQLPEEGLKFMVYLQKENIIDESGMPKERFSAEFPKEGPSILRIQQVVRGDSAAYFCASTGQGDGYTFGSGTRLTVV.

The chain is built from TRBV5-4 and TRBJ1-2, with 8 bases aligning to TRBD1. Trimming removed 0 bases from V and 7 bases from J; junction bases left unmatched: 8. Per germline, CDR1 SGHNT and CDR2 YYREEE (reference sequence). This CDR3 is 15 amino acids long. For the CDR3, the DNA is TGTGCCAGCAGCTTGGGTTCAGGGGGCGCGTTTGGCTACACCTTC. Its translation is CASSLGSGGAFGYTF.

This chain connects TRBV5-4 to TRBJ2-5; 14 bases map to TRBD2. The CDR3 loop spans 17 amino acids. V gave up 4 bases and J gave up 5 bases; unmatched junction bases: 10. The germline V gene encodes CDR1 SGHNT and CDR2 YYREEE (reference sequence). This CDR3 is CASSPGLAGGLAETQYF. For the CDR3, the DNA is TGTGCCAGCAGCCCCGGACTAGCGGGGGGTCTCGCGGAGACCCAGTACTTC.

This clone occurred a few times. The chain recombines TRBV5-1 with TRBJ2-3; 7 nucleotides align to TRBD2. CDR3 length: 14 residues. CDR1 SGHRS and CDR2 YFSETQ come from the germline V gene. After removal of 4 bases from V and 11 bases from J, the junction contained 13 bases not matched to a gene. CDR3 protein: CASSPGRAPGGQYF. CDR3 in DNA: TGCGCCAGCAGCCCAGGACGGGCCCCGGGGGGGCAGTATTTT.

The J gene is TRBJ2-5, the V gene TRBV2; TRBD2 matches 11 bases. V was pared by 7 bases and J by 0 bases, with 4 bases of the junction left unmatched. CDR3 size: 15 residues. CDR1 is SNHLY, CDR2 FYNNEI, per germline. The CDR3 coding sequence is TGTGCCAGCAAGCTAGCGGGGGGCAACCAAGAGACCCAGTACTTC. It codes for CASKLAGGNQETQYF.

The V gene is TRBV5-1, the J gene TRBJ2-3; D remains ambiguous. CDR3 length: 15 residues. Trimming removed 0 bases from V and 4 bases from J, with 12 bases in between. Germline V CDR1 and CDR2: SGHRS, YFSETQ. CDR3 nucleotides: TGCGCCAGCAGCTTGGAGAGCGCAGTAGCAGATACGCAGTATTTT. Encoded protein: CASSLESAVADTQYF. The full variable domain, with the rest looked up from reference TRBV5-1 and TRBJ2-3, is KAGVTQTPRYLIKTRGQQVTLSCSPISGHRSVSWYQQTPGQGLQFLFEYFSETQRNKGNFPGRFSGRQFSNSRSEMNVSTLELGDSALYLCASSLESAVADTQYFGPGTRLTVL.

V gene TRBV6-5 combines with J gene TRBJ1-2, with D possibly matching TRBD1 (5 bases). V shed 5 bases and J shed 0 bases, with 7 bases lying between them. There are 13 residues in the CDR3. The germline CDR1 and CDR2 sequences are MNHEY and SVGAGI. In nucleotides, the CDR3 is TGTGCCAGCAGTCGGGGCTCTAACTATGGCTACACCTTC. This codes for CASSRGSNYGYTF.

V gene TRBV10-3 combines with J gene TRBJ2-3, with D possibly TRBD2 on 6 matching bases. Germline CDR1 and CDR2: ENHRY and SYGVKD. The CDR3 runs 16 residues. V shed 1 base and J shed 5 bases, with 16 bases lying between them. CDR3 bases: TGTGCCATCAGTGAGTTAGGCGGGGCGTCAAAAGATACGCAGTATTTT. This codes for CAISELGGASKDTQYF.

V gene TRBV7-9 combines with J gene TRBJ1-1; D is perhaps TRBD1 (5 bases). The V end was cut by 2 bases, the J end by 5 bases, with 15 bases between. CDR3 size: 15 residues. Germline loops: CDR1 SEHNR, CDR2 FQNEAQ (reference sequence). For the CDR3, the DNA is TGTGCCAGCAGCTTAATTCAGGGTGTGGAAACTGAAGCTTTCTTT. It specifies CASSLIQGVETEAFF.

The chain recombines TRBV6-1 with TRBJ1-5; TRBD1 is a possible D gene (5 bases). Germline assignment: CDR1 MNHNS and CDR2 SASEGT. The CDR3 runs 16 residues. The V and J ends lost 2 bases and 5 bases respectively, with 16 bases between them. The DNA of the CDR3 is TGTGCCAGCAGTGAAATTAGCCCTGGGGGGGATCAGCCCCAGCATTTT. Residues: CASSEISPGGDQPQHF.

The chain couples TRBV10-3 to TRBJ2-5; 7 nucleotides agree with TRBD1. The CDR3 is made up of 15 amino acids. Germline V lookup: CDR1 ENHRY, CDR2 SYGVKD. The trim removed 0 bases at V and 5 bases at J, leaving 6 bases unmatched. The DNA of the CDR3 is TGTGCCATCAGTGAGTCGATAGGGGGCGAGGAGACCCAGTACTTC. Its translation: CAISESIGGEETQYF.

This clone was observed a single time. The V gene is TRBV5-4, the J gene TRBJ2-5; no clear D gene. Germline V gene sequence: CDR1 SGHNT, CDR2 YYREEE (reference sequence). CDR3 length: 13 residues. Trimming left V 0 bases short and J 2 bases short, with 5 bases between. The chain's CDR3 is CASSLDRQETQYF. The CDR3 region has the DNA TGTGCCAGCAGCTTGGACCGGCAAGAGACCCAGTACTTC.

V usage is TRBV5-4 and J usage is TRBJ2-3, with 8 bases that match TRBD1. The trim removed 5 bases at V and 4 bases at J, leaving 6 bases unmatched. CDR1 is SGHNT, CDR2 YYREEE, per germline (reference sequence). CDR3 length: 14 residues. CDR3 residues: CASRPDRGADTQYF. DNA of the CDR3: TGTGCCAGCAGACCCGACAGGGGCGCAGATACGCAGTATTTT.

This clone was detected once. This chain connects TRBV6-1 to TRBJ2-1, with 9 bases matching TRBD1. The CDR3 length is 18 residues. The germline gives CDR1 MNHNS, CDR2 SASEGT. V lost 0 bases to trimming and J lost 4 bases; unmatched junction nucleotides: 10. Written as DNA, the CDR3 is TGTGCCAGCAGTGAAGCCCCCTCCGGACAGGGGTTGTACAATGAGCAGTTCTTC. It codes for CASSEAPSGQGLYNEQFF.

This clone was counted a single time. The chain uses TRBV29-1 and TRBJ2-7; D assignment may be TRBD1 or TRBD2 (5 bases each). The CDR3 is 13 amino acids. Between the trimmed V and J ends, which lost 4 bases and 2 bases, there was a span of 12 bases. Per the germline V gene, CDR1 is SQVTM and CDR2 is ANQGSEA. The CDR3 sequence is CSVGRDVTYEQYF. As DNA, the CDR3 is TGCAGCGTTGGACGGGACGTAACCTACGAGCAGTACTTC.

V gene TRBV7-9 combines with J gene TRBJ1-1; D uncertain. The V gene's germline CDR1 is SEHNR and CDR2 FQNEAQ (reference sequence). The V gene lost 1 base and the J gene lost 1 base, with 7 bases spanning the gap. This CDR3 contains 14 residues. In nucleotides, the CDR3 is TGTGCCAGCAGCTTAGGCGGCAAGAACACTGAAGCTTTCTTT. Residues: CASSLGGKNTEAFF.

The chain uses TRBV9 and TRBJ2-1, with 12 positions matching TRBD2. The CDR3 extends over 15 amino acids. The V and J ends lost 0 bases and 10 bases, in that order; junction bases with no gene match: 5. The germline CDR1 and CDR2 sequences are SGDLS and YYNGEE. CDR3 sequence (DNA): TGTGCCAGCAGCGTAGTGGCTAGCGGGGGGGTGGAGCAGTTCTTC. Its translation is CASSVVASGGVEQFF.

This chain joins TRBV6-5 and TRBJ1-1; no firm D call. The CDR3 totals 14 residues. Germline CDR1 MNHEY, CDR2 SVGAGI. Trimming removed 2 bases from V and 4 bases from J, with 11 bases in between. The CDR3 here is CASSYEVVPTEAFF. In DNA, the CDR3 is TGTGCCAGCAGTTACGAGGTTGTGCCCACTGAAGCTTTCTTT.

This clone appeared once. The rearrangement links TRBV5-1 to TRBJ2-5, with TRBD1 matching over 7 bases. J lost 7 bases, V lost 0 bases, and 15 bases had no gene match. The germline V gene encodes CDR1 SGHRS and CDR2 YFSETQ. This CDR3 contains 17 residues. CDR3 amino acids: CASSLDGWGTDFATQYF. The CDR3 region has the DNA TGCGCCAGCAGCTTGGATGGTTGGGGGACAGACTTTGCGACCCAGTACTTC. Full variable domain (missing parts from reference TRBV5-1 and TRBJ2-5): KAGVTQTPRYLIKTRGQQVTLSCSPISGHRSVSWYQQTPGQGLQFLFEYFSETQRNKGNFPGRFSGRQFSNSRSEMNVSTLELGDSALYLCASSLDGWGTDFATQYFGPGTRLLVL.